The next 17 T cell receptor beta chains were all read from a single sample in a study of PD-1 blockade in classical Hodgkin lymphoma. Brentuximab vedotin exposure varied, and every patient relapsed after autologous stem cell transplantation. Sequenced by immunoSEQ multiplex PCR; TCRdb stores in-frame clones only, minus some. The sample has 100,000 to 130,000 clones, nearly 90% seen once. This sample comprised peripheral blood mononuclear cells (PBMCs), obtained before the second cycle of nivolumab. The receptors here all came from a human donor with classical Hodgkin lymphoma.

The chain links TRBV7-2 to TRBJ1-6; 7 nucleotides match TRBD1. The CDR3 has 17 residues. The trim removed 2 bases at V and 6 bases at J, leaving 10 bases unmatched. The V gene's germline CDR1 is SGHTA and CDR2 FQGNSA. The CDR3 DNA reads TGTGCCAGCAGCTTACAGCAAATACAGGGGCGTAATTCACCCCTCCACTTT. This translates into CASSLQQIQGRNSPLHF.

The J gene is TRBJ2-7, the V gene TRBV13; 12 bases are shared with TRBD2. The junction had 4 bases not matched to a gene; V was cut back by 3 bases and J by 1 base. The CDR3 has 16 residues. The germline gives CDR1 PRHDT, CDR2 FYEKMQ (reference sequence). The CDR3 DNA reads as TGTGCCAGCAGCTTTCTAGCGGGAGGGGGGTCCTACGAGCAGTACTTC. As protein: CASSFLAGGGSYEQYF.

The J gene is TRBJ1-1, the V gene TRBV5-1; D gene uncertain. The V end was cut by 2 bases, the J end by 0 bases, with 11 bases between. CDR1 is SGHRS and CDR2 is YFSETQ in the germline V gene. This CDR3 contains 15 residues. In DNA form, the CDR3 reads TGCGCCAGCAGCTTAGAGGGCAGGATGAACACTGAAGCTTTCTTT. Its translation: CASSLEGRMNTEAFF.

V usage is TRBV5-4 and J usage is TRBJ2-1, with 8 bases that match TRBD1. The germline V gene has CDR1 SGHNT and CDR2 YYREEE (reference sequence). J was trimmed by 3 bases and V by 2 bases; bases with no gene match: 7. This CDR3 has 16 amino acids. The CDR3 loop is CASSFPRTGFYNEQFF. The CDR3 DNA follows: TGTGCCAGCAGCTTCCCCCGGACAGGGTTCTACAATGAGCAGTTCTTC.

V usage is TRBV19 and J usage is TRBJ2-1; TRBD2 agrees at 10 bases. This CDR3 region has 16 residues. Germline V lookup: CDR1 LNHDA, CDR2 SQIVND (reference sequence). J was trimmed by 3 bases and V by 5 bases; bases with no gene match: 7. DNA of the CDR3: TGTGCCAGTAGTCCTAGAAGCGGGAGGGTCTACAATGAGCAGTTCTTC. Amino acid sequence: CASSPRSGRVYNEQFF.

This rearrangement joins TRBV18 to TRBJ1-1; D unresolved. The CDR3 sequence is 15 residues long. Germline CDR1 is KGHSH and CDR2 is LQKENI. V dropped 0 bases and J dropped 1 base, with 9 bases sitting between them. The CDR3 DNA reads as TGTGCCAGCTCACCACCGCAACAGCAGAACACTGAAGCTTTCTTT. Translating gives CASSPPQQQNTEAFF.

The chain uses TRBV30 and TRBJ2-1; 12 nucleotides match TRBD2. CDR3 length equals 14 residues. The germline V gene encodes CDR1 GTSNPN and CDR2 SVGIG (reference sequence). V lost 5 bases and J lost 16; bases outside the gene matches: 15. CDR3 sequence (DNA): TGTGCCTGGGGAAGACTAGCGGGAGTACCTGGGGTCTTCTTC. Translation gives CAWGRLAGVPGVFF. Using reference TRBV30 and TRBJ2-1 for the parts outside the CDR3, the full variable domain is SQTIHQWPATLVQPVGSPLSLECTVEGTSNPNLYWYRQAAGRGLQLLFYSVGIGQISSEVPQNLSASRPQDRQFILSSKKLLLSDSGFYLCAWGRLAGVPGVFFGPGTRLTVL.

The rearrangement joins TRBV28 to TRBJ1-4, with D possibly matching TRBD1 (6 bases). The CDR3 is made up of 15 amino acids. Per the germline V gene, CDR1 is MDHEN and CDR2 is SYDVKM. The V gene lost 3 bases and the J gene lost 7 bases, with 15 bases spanning the gap. The CDR3 loop is CASSFRGRGSEKLFF. CDR3 sequence (DNA): TGTGCCAGCAGTTTTAGGGGCAGGGGTAGTGAAAAACTGTTTTTT.

This sequence joins TRBV2 and TRBJ2-5; tentative D call: TRBD1 (5 bases). Germline V lookup: CDR1 SNHLY, CDR2 FYNNEI. V gave up 4 bases and J gave up 5 bases, with 11 bases separating them. CDR3 size: 13 residues. This chain's CDR3 is CASSASRVETQYF. The CDR3 DNA is TGTGCCAGCAGTGCGTCCAGGGTCGAGACCCAGTACTTC.

The V and J genes are TRBV18 and TRBJ2-5; 10 bases agree with TRBD1. The trim removed 2 bases at V and 1 base at J, leaving 4 bases unmatched. The CDR3 extends over 16 amino acids. CDR1 and CDR2 (germline): KGHSH, LQKENI. The CDR3, as DNA: TGTGCCAGCTCACCATTGGGACAGGGGAGCCAAGAGACCCAGTACTTC. The encoded protein is CASSPLGQGSQETQYF.

The J gene is TRBJ2-1, the V gene TRBV5-1; a weak D match, TRBD2 (5 bases). Germline V CDR1 and CDR2: SGHRS, YFSETQ. Trimming shortened V by 1 base and J by 9 bases, and 14 bases separated the two germline ends. The CDR3 runs 14 residues. This CDR3 reads CASSLTSPQFEQFF. For the CDR3, the DNA is TGCGCCAGCAGCTTGACTAGTCCTCAATTTGAGCAGTTCTTC. The full variable domain, with the rest looked up from reference TRBV5-1 and TRBJ2-1, is KAGVTQTPRYLIKTRGQQVTLSCSPISGHRSVSWYQQTPGQGLQFLFEYFSETQRNKGNFPGRFSGRQFSNSRSEMNVSTLELGDSALYLCASSLTSPQFEQFFGPGTRLTVL.

The CDR3: CASSIDEGQGPSPLHF. The CDR3 DNA is TGTGCCAGTAGTATAGACGAGGGACAGGGTCCCTCACCCCTCCACTTT. This sequence joins TRBV19 and TRBJ1-6; 9 nucleotides match TRBD1. The junction had 7 bases not matched to a gene; V was cut back by 0 bases and J by 10 bases. Per germline, CDR1 LNHDA and CDR2 SQIVND (reference sequence). This CDR3 comprises 16 residues.

Only one count was recorded for this clone. The rearrangement uses TRBV7-8 and TRBJ1-1; unclear D gene. Trimming removed 5 bases at V and 2 bases at J, with 12 bases between. Germline-derived CDR1 and CDR2 are SGHVS and FQNEAQ. The CDR3 is 14 amino acids. CDR3 DNA: TGTGCCAGCAGCCGCGCACCGGGAAACACTGAAGCTTTCTTT. Translated: CASSRAPGNTEAFF.

The rearrangement links TRBV7-9 to TRBJ2-7; possible D gene TRBD1, 6 bases. V was cut by 5 bases and J by 3 bases, with 8 bases left in between. The germline V gene has CDR1 SEHNR and CDR2 FQNEAQ (reference sequence). The length of the CDR3 is 12 residues. The CDR3 DNA reads as TGTGCCAGCAGCATGGACAGCTACGAGCAGTACTTC. It specifies CASSMDSYEQYF.

The chain combines TRBV7-2 with TRBJ2-1; D not certain. CDR3 length: 17 amino acids. From germline, CDR1 is SGHTA and CDR2 FQGNSA. Trimming cost V 2 bases and J 0 bases, with 14 bases left between them. The CDR3 here is CASSLNVHPSSYNEQFF. CDR3 sequence (DNA): TGTGCCAGCAGCTTAAATGTTCACCCGAGCTCCTACAATGAGCAGTTCTTC.

The chain joins TRBV18 to TRBJ2-3; 11 bases fit TRBD2. V gave up 3 bases and J gave up 5 bases; unmatched junction bases: 1. The germline CDR1 and CDR2 sequences are KGHSH and LQKENI. The CDR3 is made up of 14 amino acids. The CDR3 loop reads CASSPTSGGDTQYF. CDR3 nucleotides: TGTGCCAGCTCACCCACTAGCGGGGGAGATACGCAGTATTTT.

The V call is TRBV6-5, the J call TRBJ1-6; D remains ambiguous. Germline-derived CDR1 and CDR2 are MNHEY and SVGAGI. V dropped 4 bases and J dropped 10 bases, with 17 bases sitting between them. This CDR3 region has 15 residues. CDR3 sequence: CASSSGLWGRSPLHF. The CDR3 DNA reads as TGTGCCAGCAGTTCGGGCCTTTGGGGTCGCTCACCCCTCCACTTT.